This T cell receptor (beta chain) was found in a study of Graves' ophthalmopathy and Graves' hyperthyroidism. This clonotype was counted once. Amplified material comprised TCR beta CDR3 regions derived from RNA transcripts. HTBI primers were used in a first-round RT-PCR, which preceded a second-round multiplex PCR. A single record per CDR3 protein comes from TCRdb applying MiXCR to the multiplex PCR reads. The profile shows 400,000 to 500,000 distinct CDR3 sequences, roughly 21% of them singletons. The CDR3 has 15 residues. The germline CDR1 and CDR2 sequences are SGHTA and FQGTGA. V lost 1 base, J lost 1 base, and 5 bases lay in between.

The origin of this receptor is a woman in her late teens or twenties with stable Graves' hyperthyroidism. The sequenced material came from peripheral blood. The V and J genes are TRBV7-3 and TRBJ2-6; D not certain. CDR3: CASSLKGSGANVLTF. CDR3 DNA sequence: TGTGCCAGCAGCTTAAAAGGGTCTGGGGCCAACGTCCTGACTTTC.